The 19 T cell receptor beta chains given below trace back to one sample, sequenced in a study of Graves' ophthalmopathy and Graves' hyperthyroidism. The TCR beta CDR3 regions underwent amplification from RNA transcripts. The first-round RT-PCR employed HTBI primers together with the Qiagen OneStep RT-PCR kit. A multiplex PCR was then performed as the second round. TCRdb analysed the multiplex PCR reads with MiXCR anew, one entry per CDR3 protein. This sample has over a million distinct CDR3 sequences, with 35% to 40% found just once. Sequenced: peripheral blood or thyroid tissue (not recorded which). All receptors derive from an adult man with Graves' hyperthyroidism.

The rearrangement uses TRBV9 and TRBJ1-1, with D hard to call. Germline CDR1 is SGDLS and CDR2 is YYNGEE. Trimming took 2 bases from V and 11 from J, leaving 10 bases between them. This CDR3 comprises 11 residues. CDR3 coding DNA: TGTGCCAGCAGCGTCGGAGCGGGGGCTTTCTTT. It translates to CASSVGAGAFF.

This chain uses TRBV9 with TRBJ2-7, with 10 bases aligning to TRBD2. Per germline, CDR1 SGDLS and CDR2 YYNGEE. With 4 bases clipped from V and 6 bases from J, the junction kept 10 bases outside the gene matches. The CDR3 sequence is 15 residues long. CDR3 DNA sequence: TGTGCCAGCAGCTTTGACCCTAGCGGGAGCTCCGAGCAGTACTTC. It translates to CASSFDPSGSSEQYF. The full variable domain, in which reference TRBV9 and TRBJ2-7 provide the parts outside the CDR3, is DSGVTQTPKHLITATGQRVTLRCSPRSGDLSVYWYQQSLDQGLQFLIQYYNGEERAKGNILERFSAQQFPDLHSELNLSSLELGDSALYFCASSFDPSGSSEQYFGPGTRLTVT.

The gene calls are TRBV4-3 and TRBJ2-5; TRBD1 matches at 8 bases. Germline assignment: CDR1 LGHNA and CDR2 YSLEER. CDR3 length equals 15 residues. V lost 0 bases to trimming and J lost 5 bases; unmatched junction nucleotides: 5. The CDR3, as DNA: TGCGCCAGCAGCCAAGATGCCGACAGGGGTGAGACCCAGTACTTC. Its translation: CASSQDADRGETQYF.

The J gene is TRBJ1-6, the V gene TRBV7-9; D might be TRBD1 (6 bases). The CDR3 has 15 amino acids. Germline V gene lookup returns CDR1 SEHNR and CDR2 FQNEAQ (reference sequence). Trimming removed 5 bases at V and 5 bases at J, with 13 bases between. CDR3 loop: CASSDSRGDNSPLHF. The CDR3 DNA is TGTGCCAGCAGCGACAGCAGGGGAGATAATTCACCCCTCCACTTT.

Note on this clonotype: The DNA is omitted, as the CDR3 cannot be located on it reliably, and the CDR3 follows TCRdb's listing. This chain links TRBV25-1 with TRBJ1-2. CDR1 and CDR2 from the germline V gene are MGHDK and SYGVNS. Termini included, the CDR3 measures 14 amino acids. The chain's CDR3 is CACSARPANYGYTF.

The genes are TRBV3-1 and TRBJ1-3; D not certain. The CDR3 totals 16 residues. The V gene lost 7 bases and the J gene lost 0 bases, with 16 bases spanning the gap. Germline V gene sequence: CDR1 LGHDT, CDR2 YNNKEL (reference sequence). CDR3 sequence: CASTSRARNSGNTIYF. In nucleotides, the CDR3 is TGTGCCAGCACCTCAAGGGCCAGGAACTCTGGAAACACCATATATTTT. Complete variable domain (other parts from reference TRBV3-1 and TRBJ1-3): DTAVSQTPKYLVTQMGNDKSIKCEQNLGHDTMYWYKQDSKKFLKIMFSYNNKELIINETVPNRFSPKSPDKAHLNLHINSLELGDSAVYFCASTSRARNSGNTIYFGEGSWLTVV.

Concerning this clonotype itself: This may be a read error, as it is one base from a much larger clone. The final CDR3 position lacks the conserved phenylalanine or tryptophan, pointing to a likely read error. This chain uses TRBV20-1 with TRBJ2-5; D gene unclear. CDR1 DFQATT and CDR2 SNEGSKA come from the germline V gene (reference sequence). Between the trimmed V and J ends, which lost 6 bases and 3 bases, there was a span of 14 bases. The CDR3 covers 13 residues. CDR3 loop: CSANGVVEETQYL. The DNA of the CDR3 is TGCAGTGCCAATGGAGTGGTTGAAGAGACCCAGTACCTC.

This clonotype has ten or more counts. The J gene is TRBJ1-5, the V gene TRBV9; maybe TRBD1 (6 bases). This CDR3 comprises 14 residues. Germline values: CDR1 SGDLS, CDR2 YYNGEE. V gave up 3 bases and J gave up 3 bases, with 10 bases separating them. The CDR3 bases are TGTGCCAGCAGCGCCGGACAGACCAATCAGCCCCAGCATTTT. Its protein is CASSAGQTNQPQHF.

The rearrangement uses TRBV6-5 and TRBJ2-5; D is uncertain. CDR1 is MNHEY and CDR2 is SVGAGI in the germline V gene. Trimming took 0 bases from V and 4 from J, leaving 9 bases between them. This CDR3 has 14 residues. CDR3: CASSYSRIGETQYF. The CDR3 DNA sequence: TGTGCCAGCAGTTACTCCCGAATCGGAGAGACCCAGTACTTC.

This clonotype was seen repeatedly, ten times or more. The V and J genes are TRBV12-3 or TRBV12-4 and TRBJ2-5; 8 bases are shared with TRBD1. The CDR3 has 14 amino acids. V was pared by 5 bases and J by 2 bases, with 4 bases of the junction left unmatched. The CDR3 coding sequence is TGTGCCAGCAGTAAAGGGACAGGACAAGAGACCCAGTACTTC. This translates into CASSKGTGQETQYF.

This clonotype showed up many times. V usage is TRBV7-9 and J usage is TRBJ2-2; D is ambiguous. This CDR3 has 14 amino acids. Germline V gives CDR1 SEHNR, CDR2 FQNEAQ (reference sequence). The germline V and J ends were trimmed by 4 bases and 1 base, with 7 bases remaining between them. The CDR3 DNA reads as TGTGCCAGCAGCTCACAATTGAACACCGGGGAGCTGTTTTTT. Amino acids: CASSSQLNTGELFF.

This clonotype was counted ten times or more. The chain recombines TRBV7-9 with TRBJ1-2; TRBD1 agrees at 11 bases. The germline CDR1 and CDR2 sequences are SEHNR and FQNEAQ (reference sequence). The CDR3 loop spans 13 amino acids. Trimming removed 5 bases from V and 9 bases from J; junction bases left unmatched: 5. CDR3 bases: TGTGCCAGCAGCCGGACAGGGGGCAGGAGCTACACCTTC. It codes for CASSRTGGRSYTF.

This clonotype turned up a few times. The chain recombines TRBV6-5 with TRBJ2-7, with D uncertain. CDR3 length: 11 amino acids. Germline-derived CDR1 and CDR2 are MNHEY and SVGAGI. Trimming cost V 5 bases and J 6 bases, with 8 bases left between them. The CDR3 region is CASSETVEQYF. CDR3 DNA: TGTGCCAGCAGTGAAACGGTCGAGCAGTACTTC.

This clonotype showed up many times. The chain combines TRBV14 with TRBJ1-2, with D tentatively TRBD1 (6 bases). V shed 2 bases and J shed 2 bases, with 9 bases lying between them. In germline, CDR1 is SGHDN, CDR2 FVKESK. There are 14 residues in the CDR3. The CDR3 spells CASSQRTVNYGYTF. The CDR3 bases are TGTGCCAGCAGCCAAAGGACAGTAAACTATGGCTACACCTTC.

The CDR3 DNA reads TGTGCCAGCAGAAACGGGGGGGCCGGCCAAGAGACCCAGTACTTC. This translates into CASRNGGAGQETQYF. The chain combines TRBV10-3 with TRBJ2-5; 8 bases fit TRBD2. Per germline, CDR1 ENHRY and CDR2 SYGVKD. This CDR3 has 15 amino acids. Trimming took 10 bases from V and 1 from J; bases not matched to a gene: 11.

This clonotype has just one count. The CDR3 ends on some other residue instead of the conserved phenylalanine or tryptophan, so this is likely a read error. V usage is TRBV30 and J usage is TRBJ1-2; no clear D gene. Trimming pared 8 bases from V and 4 bases from J, leaving 14 bases between. CDR1 is GTSNPN, CDR2 SVGIG, per germline (reference sequence). The CDR3 is 12 amino acids. CDR3 nucleotide sequence: TGTGCCCGCTCTCGTGGCGGCTATGGCTACACCCTC. Protein: CARSRGGYGYTL.

This clonotype was counted a few times. The rearrangement joins TRBV11-3 to TRBJ2-2; 10 nucleotides align to TRBD2. Germline V lookup: CDR1 SGHNT, CDR2 YENEEA. The junction had 7 bases not matched to a gene; V was cut back by 5 bases and J by 4 bases. CDR3 length equals 16 residues. The CDR3: CASSPGLAVLTGELFF. CDR3 DNA sequence: TGTGCCAGCAGCCCCGGACTAGCGGTTCTCACCGGGGAGCTGTTTTTT.

This clonotype showed up just a few times. The rearrangement links TRBV7-2 to TRBJ1-6; TRBD1 might be the D (5 bases). CDR1 SGHTA and CDR2 FQGNSA come from the germline V gene. The CDR3 totals 19 residues. V lost 2 bases, J lost 2 bases, and 19 bases lay in between. The CDR3 loop is CASSLSVGVDGPYNSPLHF. CDR3 sequence (DNA): TGTGCCAGCAGCTTAAGCGTGGGGGTGGACGGCCCCTATAATTCACCCCTCCACTTT. The full variable domain, its missing parts supplied by reference TRBV7-2 and TRBJ1-6, is GAGVSQSPSNKVTEKGKDVELRCDPISGHTALYWYRQSLGQGLEFLIYFQGNSAPDKSGLPSDRFSAERTGGSVSTLTIQRTQQEDSAVYLCASSLSVGVDGPYNSPLHFGNGTRLTVT.

In its sample, this clonotype was seen a few times. The chain employs TRBV7-9 and TRBJ1-5, with D unclear. Germline CDR1 and CDR2: SEHNR and FQNEAQ (reference sequence). V lost 4 bases and J 10 bases, leaving 5 bases between the germline ends. The CDR3 loop spans 10 amino acids. The CDR3 reads CASSSSPQHF. CDR3 nucleotides: TGTGCCAGCAGCTCGTCACCCCAGCATTTT.